The entry below describes one T cell receptor (beta chain). Antigen specificity is unknown. V lost 5 bases and J 0 bases, leaving 13 bases between the germline ends. This CDR3 contains 15 residues. Germline CDR1 LNHDA, CDR2 SQIVND (reference sequence). This specimen belongs to a study of beta chain features in type 1 diabetes. Expressed TCRB transcripts got sequenced, as all isolated RNA was reverse transcribed. Sequencing was performed with immunoSEQ multiplex PCR; in TCRdb, only in-frame clones are kept and a portion is missing. The data show 300,000 to 350,000 clones, about 13% seen once. Study-level findings and limits: Type 1 diabetes patients had VDJ junctions that carried fewer insertions and more deletions. Type 1 diabetes patients showed a moderate but significant shortening of TCRB CDR3s in all four CD4+ subsets. Patients and controls would be equally affected if PCR favored shorter templates.

The receptor comes from a woman under 30 with type 1 diabetes. The chain is built from TRBV19 and TRBJ1-1; D perhaps matches TRBD1 (5 bases). The sample taken for sequencing was naive CD4+ T cells from blood. The CDR3 loop is CASSPQTAMNTEAFF. CDR3 DNA: TGTGCCAGTAGTCCACAGACAGCTATGAACACTGAAGCTTTCTTT.